This is a list of T cell receptor beta chains from one sample in a study of tumor-infiltrating lymphocytes in primary liver carcinoma. Using its own MiXCR run on the multiplex PCR reads, TCRdb lists one record per CDR3 protein. This sample has 100,000 or so distinct CDR3 sequences, with about 70% found just once. Sequencing input: liver tumor tissue from sampling region 2. These receptors all stem from a woman aged 60-70 years with primary liver carcinoma and hepatitis B virus infection. CDR3s include the opening cysteine and the closing phenylalanine or tryptophan. A D gene is named only where the DNA matches it firmly. Clone size is given for some rows only: seen once, a few or many times, or a class if the clone is expanded.

>TRBV11-3|TRBD1|TRBJ2-7|.
TGTGCCAGCAGCCCCCAGACGGGACAGTACTATGAGCAGTACTTC
CASSPQTGQYYEQYF
>TRBV11-2|.|TRBJ1-1|.
TGTGCCAGCAGCCCATATCGGCACGGACACCTTCGCTCTTGGGGCTATGAAGCTTTCTTT
CASSPYRHGHLRSWGYEAFF
>TRBV28|.|TRBJ2-7|many
TGTGCCAGCAAGGAGCAGACATCAAGCTCCTACGAGCAGTACTTC
CASKEQTSSSYEQYF
>TRBV11-2|.|TRBJ1-6|.
TGTGCCTGCAGCTTAGAGACAGGAGGCAATTCACCCCTCCGCTTT
CACSLETGGNSPLRF
>TRBV7-9|TRBD2|TRBJ2-3|.
TGTGCCAGCAGGTGGGGACTAGCTGGAGGTACGCAGTATTTT
CASRWGLAGGTQYF
>TRBV19|.|TRBJ2-7|.
TGTGCCACCTTAGACCGAAACTACGAGCGGTACTTC
CATLDRNYERYF
>TRBV12-3/TRBV12-4|.|TRBJ2-5|many
TGTGCCAGCAGTTTGAGGCTAGCTGAAGAGACCCAGTACTTC
CASSLRLAEETQYF
>TRBV6-1|TRBD1|TRBJ2-5|many
TGTGCCAGCAGTGTACAGGGGGGAGGCCAAGAGACCCAGTACTTC
CASSVQGGGQETQYF
>TRBV4-2|.|TRBJ2-2|.
TGTGCCAGCAGCCGGACAGTGTCCGGGGAGCTGTTTTTT
CASSRTVSGELFF
>TRBV24-1|.|TRBJ2-1|few
TGTGCCATCAGTGATTTAGGGGGGGCGGTCAATGAGCAGTTCTTC
CAISDLGGAVNEQFF
>TRBV10-3|TRBD1|TRBJ2-2|.
TGTGCCATTAGCCCGACAGGGGCGGCGCACACCGGGGAGCTGTTTTTT
CAISPTGAAHTGELFF
>TRBV11-2|.|TRBJ1-6|.
TGTGCCAGCAGCTTAGCCTTGGACACCCCGTCACACTTT
CASSLALDTPSHF
>TRBV11-1|.|TRBJ2-2|.
TGTGTCAGCAGACCGAGCCTTGACACCGGAGACCTGTTTTTT
CVSRPSLDTGDLFF
>TRBV5-1|.|TRBJ2-7|once
TGCGCCAGCATCTTGGCGAGGCTCCCCTACGAGCAGTACTTC
CASILARLPYEQYF
>TRBV4-1|TRBD2|TRBJ2-2|.
TGCGCCAGCAGCCAAACCGGGACTAGAATCGGCGGGGAGCTGTTTTTT
CASSQTGTRIGGELFF
>TRBV7-8|TRBD2|TRBJ2-3|many
TGTGCCAGCAGTGATAGTCTAGCGGGTGCAGATACGCAGTATTTT
CASSDSLAGADTQYF
>TRBV19|TRBD1|TRBJ1-5|few
TGTGCCGGTAGTATGTCGACAGGGGGCAATCAGCCCCAGCATTTT
CAGSMSTGGNQPQHF
>TRBV28|.|TRBJ2-5|many
TGTGCCAGCAGCCCGGGACATTCCCAGGGAGAGACCCAGTACTTC
CASSPGHSQGETQYF
>TRBV11-2|TRBD2|TRBJ2-3|.
TGTGCCAGCAGGCCCTCTGCAACTAGCGCAGATACGGAGTATTTT
CASRPSATSADTEYF
>TRBV4-2|.|TRBJ1-2|.
TGTTCCAGCAGCTTTCGGGAAAACTATGGCTACGCCTTC
CSSSFRENYGYAF
>TRBV5-1|.|TRBJ1-3|.
TGCGCCAGCAGCTTGGAAGCGACGGGGATCCCTGCAAACACCATATATTTT
CASSLEATGIPANTIYF
>TRBV5-6|.|TRBJ2-5|.
TGTGCCAGCAGCATCAGGGGGGCAATCCAAGAGACCCAGTATTTC
CASSIRGAIQETQYF
>TRBV6-5|TRBD2|TRBJ2-2|.
TGTGCCAACAGCCTACCAGCGGGAGGTACCGGGGAGCTGTTTTTT
CANSLPAGGTGELFF
>TRBV11-2|TRBD2|TRBJ2-7|few
TGTGCCATCAGCCCAAGCGGGACGGGTACCGAGCAGTACTTC
CAISPSGTGTEQYF
>TRBV6-5|TRBD1|TRBJ1-2|medium-sized
TGTGCCAGCAGTGCAAAATCCCCGGGACAGGGGGATCCCTTGGAGGGCTACACCTTC
CASSAKSPGQGDPLEGYTF
>TRBV29-1|TRBD2|TRBJ2-1|many
TGCAGCGTTGGGGAGGTAGCGGGAGGGCCAGCTGAGCAGTTCTTC
CSVGEVAGGPAEQFF
>TRBV2|TRBD1|TRBJ2-7|.
TGTGCCAGCAGCAGACAGGGCTCCTACGAGCAGTACTTC
CASSRQGSYEQYF
>TRBV29-1|.|TRBJ1-1|many
TGCAGCGTTGTGACAGCTGAAGCTTTCTTT
CSVVTAEAFF
>TRBV5-6|TRBD2|TRBJ2-3|once
TGTGACAGCAGCTTACTAGCGCCCACAGATACGCAATATTTT
CDSSLLAPTDTQYF
>TRBV25-1|.|TRBJ2-5|.
TGTGCCAGCAGTGAATATCTGAGAGAGACCCAGTACTTC
CASSEYLRETQYF
>TRBV7-8|.|TRBJ2-1|.
TGTGCCAGCAGCCCCTGGAGACTATCCTTTTTCAATGAGCAGTTCTTC
CASSPWRLSFFNEQFF
>TRBV12-3/TRBV12-4|.|TRBJ2-7|many
TGTGCCAGCACCCACAGGACAGCGTCCTACGAGCAGTACTTC
CASTHRTASYEQYF
>TRBV6-2/TRBV6-3|TRBD1|TRBJ2-3|.
TGTGCCAGCACCTTTCGACAGGGGCGAAACTACGGACAGTATTTT
CASTFRQGRNYGQYF
>TRBV12-3/TRBV12-4|TRBD2|TRBJ2-2|.
TGTGCCAGCAGTTCTGGACTAGCGGTCATCGGGGAGCTGTTGTTT
CASSSGLAVIGELLF
>TRBV5-1|.|TRBJ2-1|few
TGCGCCAGCAGCTTATCGAGCTCCTACAATGAGCAGTTCTTC
CASSLSSSYNEQFF
>TRBV11-3|.|TRBJ2-3|.
TGTGCCAGCAGCTTAAGGACTAACACAGATGCGCAGTATTTT
CASSLRTNTDAQYF
>TRBV5-4|.|TRBJ2-5|.
TGTGCCAGCAGCATTGGGGCCCCGGGACACGGAAACCAAGAGACCCAGTATTTC
CASSIGAPGHGNQETQYF
>TRBV6-5|.|TRBJ1-1|.
TGTGCCAGCAGTTACTGGGGGGTGCTGAACACTGAAGCTTTCTTT
CASSYWGVLNTEAFF
>TRBV4-1|.|TRBJ1-5|.
TGCGCCAGCAGCATAATCCCGATGGGTCAGCCCCAACATTTT
CASSIIPMGQPQHF
>TRBV6-5|TRBD1|TRBJ2-7|.
TGTACCAGCAATTTGGCCGGGACAGGGAGGGACGAGCAGTACTTC
CTSNLAGTGRDEQYF
>TRBV12-3/TRBV12-4|.|TRBJ1-1|many
TGTGCCAGCCGTATGGGGACGGAGAGGAACACTGAAGCTTTCTTT
CASRMGTERNTEAFF
>TRBV25-1|.|TRBJ2-7|.
TGTGCCAGCAGTCCCGTAGGGTCCTTCTCCTACGAGCAGTACTTC
CASSPVGSFSYEQYF
>TRBV4-2|.|TRBJ2-1|.
TGTGCCAGCAGCCCCGGAGGTGGCGGAGGCTACAAAGAGCGGTTCTTC
CASSPGGGGGYKERFF